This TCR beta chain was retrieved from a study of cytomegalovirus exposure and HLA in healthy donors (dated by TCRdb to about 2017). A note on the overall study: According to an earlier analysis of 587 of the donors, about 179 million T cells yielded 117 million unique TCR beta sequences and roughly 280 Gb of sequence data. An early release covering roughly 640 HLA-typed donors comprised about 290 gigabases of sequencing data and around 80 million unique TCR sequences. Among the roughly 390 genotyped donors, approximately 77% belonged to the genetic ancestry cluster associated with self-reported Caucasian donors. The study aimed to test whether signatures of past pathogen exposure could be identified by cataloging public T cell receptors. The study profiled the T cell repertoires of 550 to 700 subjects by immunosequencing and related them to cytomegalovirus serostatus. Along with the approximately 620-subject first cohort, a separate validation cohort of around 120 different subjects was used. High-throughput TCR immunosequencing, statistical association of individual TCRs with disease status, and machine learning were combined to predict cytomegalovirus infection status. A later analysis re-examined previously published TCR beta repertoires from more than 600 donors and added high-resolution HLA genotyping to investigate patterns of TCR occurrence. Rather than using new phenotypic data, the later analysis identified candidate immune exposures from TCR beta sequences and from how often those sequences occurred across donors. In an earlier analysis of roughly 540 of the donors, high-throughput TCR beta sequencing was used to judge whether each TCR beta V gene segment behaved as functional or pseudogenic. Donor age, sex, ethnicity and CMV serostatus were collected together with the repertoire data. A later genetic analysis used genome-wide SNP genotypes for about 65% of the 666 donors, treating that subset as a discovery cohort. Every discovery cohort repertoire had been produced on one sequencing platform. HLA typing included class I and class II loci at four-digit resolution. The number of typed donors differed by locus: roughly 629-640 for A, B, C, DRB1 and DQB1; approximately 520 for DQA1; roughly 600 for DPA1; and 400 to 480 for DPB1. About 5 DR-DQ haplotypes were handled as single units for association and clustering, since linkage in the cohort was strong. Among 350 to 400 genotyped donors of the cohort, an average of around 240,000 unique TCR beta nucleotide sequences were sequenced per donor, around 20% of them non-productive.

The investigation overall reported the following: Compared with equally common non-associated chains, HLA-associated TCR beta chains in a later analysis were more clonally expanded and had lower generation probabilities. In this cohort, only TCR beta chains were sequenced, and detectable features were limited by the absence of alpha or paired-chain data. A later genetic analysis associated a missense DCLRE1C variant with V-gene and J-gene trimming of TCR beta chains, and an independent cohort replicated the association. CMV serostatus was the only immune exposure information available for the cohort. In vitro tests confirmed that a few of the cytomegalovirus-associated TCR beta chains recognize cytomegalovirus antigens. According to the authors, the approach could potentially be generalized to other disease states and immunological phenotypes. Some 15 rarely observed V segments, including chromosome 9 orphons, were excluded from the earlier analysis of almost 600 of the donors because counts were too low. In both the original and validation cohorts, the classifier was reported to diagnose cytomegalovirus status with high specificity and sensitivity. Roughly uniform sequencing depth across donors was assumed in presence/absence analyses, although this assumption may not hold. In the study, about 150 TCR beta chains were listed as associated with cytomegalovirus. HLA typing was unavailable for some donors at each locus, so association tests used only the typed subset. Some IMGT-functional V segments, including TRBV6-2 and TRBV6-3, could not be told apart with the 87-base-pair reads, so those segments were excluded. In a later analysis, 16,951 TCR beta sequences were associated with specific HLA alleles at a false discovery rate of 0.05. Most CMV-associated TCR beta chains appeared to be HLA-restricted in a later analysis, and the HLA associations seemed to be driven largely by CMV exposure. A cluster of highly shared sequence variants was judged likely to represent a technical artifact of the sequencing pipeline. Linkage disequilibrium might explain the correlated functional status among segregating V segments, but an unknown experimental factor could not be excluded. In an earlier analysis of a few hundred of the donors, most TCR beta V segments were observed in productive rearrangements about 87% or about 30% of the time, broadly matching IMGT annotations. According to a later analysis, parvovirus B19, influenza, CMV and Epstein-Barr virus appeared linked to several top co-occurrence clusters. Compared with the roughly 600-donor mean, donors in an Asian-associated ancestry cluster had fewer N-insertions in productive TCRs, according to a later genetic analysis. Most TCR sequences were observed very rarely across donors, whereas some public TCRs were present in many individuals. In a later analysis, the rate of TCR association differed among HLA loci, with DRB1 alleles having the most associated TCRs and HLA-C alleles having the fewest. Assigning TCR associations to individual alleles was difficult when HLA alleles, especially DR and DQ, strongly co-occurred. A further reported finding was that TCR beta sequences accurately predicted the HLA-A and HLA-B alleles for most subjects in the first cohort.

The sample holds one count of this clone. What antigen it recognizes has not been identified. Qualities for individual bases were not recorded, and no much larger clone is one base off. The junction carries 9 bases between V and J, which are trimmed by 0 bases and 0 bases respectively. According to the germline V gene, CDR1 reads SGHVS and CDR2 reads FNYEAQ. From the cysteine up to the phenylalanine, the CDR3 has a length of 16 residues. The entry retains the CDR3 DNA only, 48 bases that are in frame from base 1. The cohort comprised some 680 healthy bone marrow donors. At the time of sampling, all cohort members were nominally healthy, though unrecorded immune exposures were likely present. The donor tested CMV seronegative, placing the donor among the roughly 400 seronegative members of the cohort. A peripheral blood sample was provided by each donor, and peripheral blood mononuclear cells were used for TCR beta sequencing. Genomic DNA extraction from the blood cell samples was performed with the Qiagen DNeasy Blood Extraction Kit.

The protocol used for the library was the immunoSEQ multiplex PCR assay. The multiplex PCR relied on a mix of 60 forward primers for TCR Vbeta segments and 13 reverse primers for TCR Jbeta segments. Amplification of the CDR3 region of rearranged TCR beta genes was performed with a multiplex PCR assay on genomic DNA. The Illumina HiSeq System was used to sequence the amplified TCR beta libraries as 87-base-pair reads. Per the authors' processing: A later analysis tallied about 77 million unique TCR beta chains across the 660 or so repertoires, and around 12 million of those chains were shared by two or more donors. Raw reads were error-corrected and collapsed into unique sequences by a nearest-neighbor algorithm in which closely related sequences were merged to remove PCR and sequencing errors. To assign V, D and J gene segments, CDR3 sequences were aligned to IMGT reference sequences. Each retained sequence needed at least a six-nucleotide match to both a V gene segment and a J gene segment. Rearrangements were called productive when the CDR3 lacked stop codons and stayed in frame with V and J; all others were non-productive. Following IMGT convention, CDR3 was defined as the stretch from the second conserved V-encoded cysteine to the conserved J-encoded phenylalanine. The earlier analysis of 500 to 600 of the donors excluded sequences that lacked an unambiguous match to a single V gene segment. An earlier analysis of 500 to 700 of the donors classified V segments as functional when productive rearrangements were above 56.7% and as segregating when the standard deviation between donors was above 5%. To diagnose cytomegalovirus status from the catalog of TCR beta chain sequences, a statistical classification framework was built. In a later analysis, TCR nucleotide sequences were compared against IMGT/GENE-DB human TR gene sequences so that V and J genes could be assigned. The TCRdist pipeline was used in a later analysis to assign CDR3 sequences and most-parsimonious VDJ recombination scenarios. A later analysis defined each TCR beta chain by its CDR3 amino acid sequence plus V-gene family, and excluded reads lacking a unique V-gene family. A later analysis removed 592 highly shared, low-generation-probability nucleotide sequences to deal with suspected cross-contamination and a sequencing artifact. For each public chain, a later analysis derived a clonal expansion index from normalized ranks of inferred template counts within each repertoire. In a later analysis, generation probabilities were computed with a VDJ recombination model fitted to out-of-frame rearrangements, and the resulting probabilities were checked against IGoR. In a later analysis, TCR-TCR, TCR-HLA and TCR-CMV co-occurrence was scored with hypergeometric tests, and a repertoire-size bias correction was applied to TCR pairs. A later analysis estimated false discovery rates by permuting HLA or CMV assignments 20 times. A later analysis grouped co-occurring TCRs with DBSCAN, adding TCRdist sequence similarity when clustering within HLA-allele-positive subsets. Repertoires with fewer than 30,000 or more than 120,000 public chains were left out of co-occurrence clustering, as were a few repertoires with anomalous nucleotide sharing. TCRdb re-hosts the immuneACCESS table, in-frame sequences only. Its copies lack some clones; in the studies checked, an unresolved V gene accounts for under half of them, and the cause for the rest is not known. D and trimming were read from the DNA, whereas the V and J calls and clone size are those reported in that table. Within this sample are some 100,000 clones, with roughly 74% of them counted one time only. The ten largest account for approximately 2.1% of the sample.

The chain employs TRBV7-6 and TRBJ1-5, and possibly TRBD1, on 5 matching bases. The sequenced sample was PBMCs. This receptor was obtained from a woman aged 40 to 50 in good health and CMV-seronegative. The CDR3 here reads CASSLAVGPSNQPQHF. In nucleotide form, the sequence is TGTGCCAGCAGCTTAGCTGTGGGGCCTAGCAATCAGCCCCAGCATTTT.